These T cell receptor beta chains were read from a single sample in a study of blood T cell repertoires in COVID-19. TCRdb's table, derived via immunoSEQ multiplex PCR, lists solely in-frame clones and lacks some. The sample consists of a few hundred thousand clones, over 75% of them appearing once. The specimen was peripheral blood. The origin of the receptors is a middle-aged man with active or convalescent COVID-19. Each CDR3 is given with its conserved first and last residue. The D gene is left open where the match is weak. Size is stated for part of the rows, as once, few or many counts, or as a class when the clone is expanded.

d_call j_call v_call clone_size cdr3_nt cdr3_aa
NA TRBJ1-2 TRBV7-3 NA TGTGCCAGCAGCCCCTCGACTGAACCAAGTGGCTACACCTTC CASSPSTEPSGYTF
TRBD2 TRBJ2-1 TRBV7-6 NA TGTGCCAGCAGCTCACTAGCGGGGGGGCAGGGTGAGCAGTTCTTC CASSSLAGGQGEQFF
TRBD2 TRBJ2-7 TRBV28 NA TGTGCCAGCAGTCCACCGGGACTAGCGGGGGGGCCGAACGAGCAGTACTTC CASSPPGLAGGPNEQYF
NA TRBJ1-6 TRBV6-6 NA TGTGCCAGCAGTTACTTACAGGGTAATTCACCCCTCCACTTT CASSYLQGNSPLHF
NA TRBJ2-1 TRBV5-6 NA TGTGCCAGCTTACGCGGGGCCTCCTACAATGAGCAGTTCTTC CASLRGASYNEQFF
TRBD2 TRBJ2-5 TRBV28 NA TGTGCCAGCAGCCCTGGAGGTAGCGGGGATGGATGGGAGACCCAGTACTTC CASSPGGSGDGWETQYF
NA TRBJ1-5 TRBV28 few TGTGCCAGCAGTTTTAGGTTCGGGGGGGGCAAGAGGAATCAGCCCCAGCATTTT CASSFRFGGGKRNQPQHF
NA TRBJ1-5 TRBV19 few TGTGCCAGTACCGCAGGGTTTCAGCCCCAGCATTTT CASTAGFQPQHF
NA TRBJ1-5 TRBV28 few TGTGCCAGCAGCCTCAGACAGGGCAATCAGCCCCAGCATTTT CASSLRQGNQPQHF
NA TRBJ2-5 TRBV2 few TGTGCCAGCAGGGCCAATCCCGGGGAGACCCAGTACTTC CASRANPGETQYF
TRBD1 TRBJ2-7 TRBV5-1 few TGCGCCAGCAGCTTGGGGTTTGGGACAGGGACTCGCTACGAGCAGTACTTC CASSLGFGTGTRYEQYF
TRBD2 TRBJ2-2 TRBV6-2/TRBV6-3 once TGTGCCAGCAGTCCAAATCCGGGACTAGCGGCTAACACCGGGGAGCTGTTTTTT CASSPNPGLAANTGELFF
NA TRBJ2-2 TRBV5-1 once TGCGCCAGCAGCTTTGGTACAGCCGGCACCGGGGAGCTGTTTTTT CASSFGTAGTGELFF
NA TRBJ1-5 TRBV16 few TGTGCCAGCAGAAAGGCGACAGGAACGACTCAGCCCCAGCATTTT CASRKATGTTQPQHF
NA TRBJ1-1 TRBV6-5 NA TGTGCCAGCAGCAACGCCCGGAGGAACACTGAAGCTTTCTTT CASSNARRNTEAFF
TRBD1 TRBJ1-1 TRBV7-9 NA TGTGCCAGCAGCTTAAGCGGGACAGGGGGTACTGAAGCTTTCTTT CASSLSGTGGTEAFF
TRBD2 TRBJ2-1 TRBV27 NA TGTGCCAGCAGTCTACTCTCCGGGACTAGCGGGAGAAGGGACAATGAGCAGTTCTTC CASSLLSGTSGRRDNEQFF
TRBD2 TRBJ2-3 TRBV7-3 NA TGTGCCAGCAGCCACCAGCGGGAGCAAGCCACAGATACGCAGTATTTT CASSHQREQATDTQYF
TRBD2 TRBJ2-5 TRBV27 NA TGTGCCAGCAGCCAAGTCGGCCCCCTAGCGGGACTGAGCCAAGAGACCCAGTACTTC CASSQVGPLAGLSQETQYF
NA TRBJ2-3 TRBV30 NA TGTGCCTGGACGGATCAGGGGGATACGCAGTATTTT CAWTDQGDTQYF
TRBD1 TRBJ2-7 TRBV5-4 NA TGTGCCAGCAGCTCCAGATCCGGGACAGGGTCCGAGCAGTACTTC CASSSRSGTGSEQYF
NA TRBJ2-7 TRBV6-6 NA TGTGCCAGCAGCCCGACTAGTGTACACGAGCAGTACTTC CASSPTSVHEQYF
TRBD1 TRBJ1-2 TRBV5-1 NA TGCGCCAGCAGCCCAGGGACAGGGGCAAAAGGCTACACCTTC CASSPGTGAKGYTF
NA TRBJ1-2 TRBV27 NA TGTGCCAGCAGTGCCACAGCGGGCCTATATGGCTACACCTTC CASSATAGLYGYTF
TRBD1 TRBJ1-1 TRBV11-2 NA TGTGCCAGCAGCACCGACAGGGTGAACACTGAAGCTTTCTTT CASSTDRVNTEAFF
NA TRBJ2-7 TRBV4-1 NA TGCGCCAGCAGCCAAGAAGGGACTTTGAAGGCCGAGCAGTACTTC CASSQEGTLKAEQYF
TRBD2 TRBJ2-5 TRBV6-6 NA TGTGCCAGCAAGAAGGGCGGGAGCGTACGGGAGACCCAGTACTTC CASKKGGSVRETQYF
NA TRBJ1-1 TRBV7-2 once TGTGCCAGCAGCTTTGACAAGAACACTGAAGCTTTCTTT CASSFDKNTEAFF
NA TRBJ2-7 TRBV7-9 NA TGTGCCAGCAGCCCCCCCGGGTCCTACGAGCAGTACTTC CASSPPGSYEQYF
TRBD1 TRBJ2-6 TRBV7-3 NA TGTGCCAGCAGCTTACGTGGGACAGGGGATTGGTCTGGGGCCAACGTCCTGACTTTC CASSLRGTGDWSGANVLTF
NA TRBJ1-1 TRBV30 NA TGTGCCTGGAGTGGAACCTCTCGGGGGAACACTGAAGCTTTCTTT CAWSGTSRGNTEAFF
NA TRBJ2-2 TRBV18 NA TGTGCCAGCTCACCAGAGACAGGCAACACCGGGGAGCTGTTTTTT CASSPETGNTGELFF
TRBD1 TRBJ1-4 TRBV28 NA TGTGCCAGCAGCATAGGGGGCGCTGATGAAAAACTGTTTTTT CASSIGGADEKLFF
NA TRBJ2-7 TRBV6-5 NA TGTGCCAGCAAAAAGGGGGGGTACGAGCAGTACTTC CASKKGGYEQYF
NA TRBJ2-1 TRBV28 NA TGTGCCAGCAGTTTTCCGGGGGAGAACTACAATGAGCAGTTCTTC CASSFPGENYNEQFF
NA TRBJ2-7 TRBV28 NA TGTGCCAGCAGTTACCGGGGGTCAAGTTCCTACGAGCAGTACTTC CASSYRGSSSYEQYF
NA TRBJ2-7 TRBV6-1 NA TGTGCCAGCAGTGAAGCGCCGGGGGAAGGCTACGAGCAGTACTTC CASSEAPGEGYEQYF
TRBD1 TRBJ2-7 TRBV4-1 NA TGCGCCAGCAGCCAAGAGGCCAGACGGGACAGCCCCTACGAGCAGTACTTC CASSQEARRDSPYEQYF
NA TRBJ2-3 TRBV23-1 NA TGCGCCAGGGAGGATACGCAGTATTTT CAREDTQYF
NA TRBJ2-7 TRBV12-3/TRBV12-4 once TGTGCCAGCAGTTCCCTTTACGAGCAGTACTTC CASSSLYEQYF
NA TRBJ1-4 TRBV28 NA TGTGCCAGCCTTTCCAGAATGACAGTAATTGGTGAAAAACTGTTTTTT CASLSRMTVIGEKLFF
TRBD2 TRBJ2-7 TRBV9 NA TGTGCCAGCAGCGTAGAAGCGGGGTTCTACGAGCAGTACTTC CASSVEAGFYEQYF
NA TRBJ2-3 TRBV6-1 NA TGTGCCAGCAGTGCGAACGGGAGAACTAGCACAGATACGCAGTATTTT CASSANGRTSTDTQYF
NA TRBJ1-1 TRBV7-8 NA TGTGCCAGCAGCTTAGGGGAGCTTGAAGCTTTCTTT CASSLGELEAFF
NA TRBJ2-3 TRBV12-3/TRBV12-4 NA TGTGCCAGCAGTTTCCTGGAGGATACGCAGTATTTT CASSFLEDTQYF
TRBD1 TRBJ1-6 TRBV5-1 NA TGCGCCAGCAAGGAGGGGGCGGGGAATTCACCCCTCCACTTT CASKEGAGNSPLHF
NA TRBJ2-1 TRBV13 NA TGTGCCAGCAGCGCAACAGGTAATGAGCAGTTCTTC CASSATGNEQFF
NA TRBJ2-1 TRBV7-3 NA TGTGCCAGCAGCCCAGACTATACCTACAATGAGCAGTTCTTC CASSPDYTYNEQFF
TRBD2 TRBJ2-3 TRBV6-2/TRBV6-3 NA TGTGCCAGCAGTTATAACCTGCGGGGACTAGCAGGCACAGATACGCAGTATTTT CASSYNLRGLAGTDTQYF
NA TRBJ1-2 TRBV4-2 NA TGTGCCAGCAGCCAAGTAGGAGGGTATGGCTACACCTTC CASSQVGGYGYTF
TRBD1 TRBJ2-7 TRBV5-1 once TGCGCCAGCAGCTTTCAGGGGGCGGGAGAGCAGTACTTC CASSFQGAGEQYF
NA TRBJ2-1 TRBV19 NA TGTGCCAGTAGGCTTCGGTCGGGGGAGTCTACTTTTTACAATGAGCAGTTCTTC CASRLRSGESTFYNEQFF
TRBD1 TRBJ2-7 TRBV5-8 NA TGTGCCAGCAGCCGTACAGGGGGCGAGTACGAGCAGTACTTC CASSRTGGEYEQYF
NA TRBJ2-5 TRBV6-5 NA TGTGCCAGCAGTTACGGACGGGGGGAGACCCAGTACTTC CASSYGRGETQYF
NA TRBJ1-1 TRBV7-3 NA TGTGCCAGCAGCCAACAGACAGGCGGGACTGAAGCTTTCTTT CASSQQTGGTEAFF
NA TRBJ2-5 TRBV7-7 NA TGTGCTAGCAGCCTTGGCAGGGTGGAGACCCAGTACTTC CASSLGRVETQYF
TRBD1 TRBJ1-1 TRBV7-9 NA TGTGCCAGCAGCGGTACAGGGGGCACTGAAGCTTTCTTT CASSGTGGTEAFF